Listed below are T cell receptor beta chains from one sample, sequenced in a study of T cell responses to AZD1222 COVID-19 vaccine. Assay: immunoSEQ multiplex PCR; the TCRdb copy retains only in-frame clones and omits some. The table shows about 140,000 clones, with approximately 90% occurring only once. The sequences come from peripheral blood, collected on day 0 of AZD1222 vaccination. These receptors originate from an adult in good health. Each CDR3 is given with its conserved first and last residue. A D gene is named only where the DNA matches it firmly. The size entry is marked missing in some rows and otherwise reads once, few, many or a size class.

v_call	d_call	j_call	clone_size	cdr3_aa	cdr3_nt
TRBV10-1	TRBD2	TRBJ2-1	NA	CASSRLAGDNEQFF	TGCGCCAGCAGTCGACTAGCGGGAGACAATGAGCAGTTCTTC
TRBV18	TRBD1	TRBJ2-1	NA	CASSSLKRPGQGVNEQFF	TGTGCCAGTAGCTCACTGAAAAGACCGGGACAGGGGGTCAATGAGCAGTTCTTC
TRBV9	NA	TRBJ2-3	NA	CASSVERGTDTQYF	TGTGCCAGCAGCGTAGAAAGGGGCACAGATACGCAGTATTTT
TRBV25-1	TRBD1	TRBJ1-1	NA	CASSVDRVKTFF	TGTGCCAGCAGCGTGGACAGGGTTAAGACTTTCTTT
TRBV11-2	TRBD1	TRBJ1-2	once	CASRKPGQGSGYTF	TGTGCCAGCAGAAAACCGGGACAGGGGTCTGGCTACACCTTC
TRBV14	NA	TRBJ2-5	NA	CASSRTVQETQYF	TGTGCCAGCAGCCGGACAGTCCAAGAGACCCAGTACTTC
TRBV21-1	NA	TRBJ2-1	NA	CASSKAGASGGSYNEQFF	TGTGCCAGCAGCAAAGCTGGGGCTAGCGGGGGCTCCTACAATGAGCAGTTCTTC
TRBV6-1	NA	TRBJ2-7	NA	CASSDTYEQYF	TGTGCCAGCAGTGACACCTACGAGCAGTACTTC
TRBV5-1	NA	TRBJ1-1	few	CASSLPGRTEAFF	TGCGCCAGCAGCTTACCGGGGCGGACTGAAGCTTTCTTT
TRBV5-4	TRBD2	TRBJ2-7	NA	CASSRTSSGGLYYEQYF	TGTGCCAGCAGCCGAACCTCTAGCGGGGGGCTCTATTACGAGCAGTACTTC
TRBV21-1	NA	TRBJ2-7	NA	CASSKYRDRAGEQYF	TGTGCCAGCAGCAAATACCGGGACAGGGCCGGCGAGCAGTACTTC
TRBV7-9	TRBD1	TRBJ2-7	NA	CASSLGAATGDYEQYF	TGTGCCAGCAGCTTAGGAGCCGCGACAGGGGACTACGAGCAGTACTTC
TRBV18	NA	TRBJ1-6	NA	CASSPRQRGNSPLHF	TGTGCCAGCTCACCTAGACAGCGGGGTAATTCACCCCTCCACTTT
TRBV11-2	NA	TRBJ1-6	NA	CASSLVPGLSYNSPLHF	TGTGCCAGCAGCTTAGTACCGGGGCTCTCCTATAATTCACCCCTCCACTTT
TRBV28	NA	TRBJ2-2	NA	CASSSVTRTGELFF	TGTGCCAGCAGTTCCGTAACTAGGACCGGGGAGCTGTTTTTT
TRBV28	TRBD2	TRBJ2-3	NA	CASSLRDYYLADTQYF	TGTGCCAGCAGTTTAAGGGACTACTACCTGGCAGATACGCAGTATTTT
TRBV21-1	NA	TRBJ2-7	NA	CASSIDSPKVLSYEQYF	TGTGCCAGCAGCATCGACAGCCCGAAGGTTCTATCCTACGAGCAGTACTTC
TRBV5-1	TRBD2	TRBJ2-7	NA	CASSLRSGTSGGYEQYF	TGCGCCAGCAGCCTACGCTCCGGGACTAGCGGGGGCTACGAGCAGTACTTC
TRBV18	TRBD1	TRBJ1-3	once	CASSRPGTGTGNTIYF	TGTGCCAGCTCACGTCCCGGGACAGGGACTGGAAACACCATATATTTT
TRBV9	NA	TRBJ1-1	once	CASSVVSETEAFF	TGTGCCAGCAGCGTAGTTTCTGAGACTGAAGCTTTCTTT
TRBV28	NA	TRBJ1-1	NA	CASSLLRANTEAFF	TGTGCCAGCAGTTTGTTAAGGGCCAACACTGAAGCTTTCTTT
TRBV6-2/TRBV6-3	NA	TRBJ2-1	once	CASSPQNEQFF	TGTGCCAGCAGCCCTCAGAATGAGCAGTTCTTC
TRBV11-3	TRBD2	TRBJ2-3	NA	CASSLLAGGHTDTQYF	TGTGCCAGCAGCTTACTAGCGGGGGGCCACACAGATACGCAGTATTTT
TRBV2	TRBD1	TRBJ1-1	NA	CASNYRGLNTEAFF	TGTGCCAGCAATTACAGGGGGTTGAACACTGAAGCTTTCTTT
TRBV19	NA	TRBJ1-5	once	CASSISEMNNQPQHF	TGTGCCAGTAGTATTTCGGAGATGAATAATCAGCCCCAGCATTTT
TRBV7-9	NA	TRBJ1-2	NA	CASSSNLGGYTF	TGTGCCAGCAGCTCGAACCTGGGGGGCTACACCTTC
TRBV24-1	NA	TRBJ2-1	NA	CATSDFRGGTYNEQFF	TGTGCCACCAGTGATTTTAGGGGGGGGACCTACAATGAGCAGTTCTTC
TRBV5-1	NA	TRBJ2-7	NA	CASSLTAGPGYEQYF	TGCGCCAGCAGCTTGACCGCAGGGCCAGGGTACGAGCAGTACTTC
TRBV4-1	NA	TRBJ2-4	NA	CASSQEGIQYF	TGCGCCAGCAGCCAAGAGGGAATTCAGTACTTC
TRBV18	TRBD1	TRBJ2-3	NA	CASSPQGARTDTQYF	TGTGCCAGCTCACCCCAGGGGGCTCGTACAGATACGCAGTATTTT
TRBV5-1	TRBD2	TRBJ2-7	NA	CASSRSLAGGIYEQYF	TGCGCCAGCAGCAGGTCGTTAGCGGGAGGAATATACGAGCAGTACTTC
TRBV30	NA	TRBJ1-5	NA	CASGEGLLPQHF	TGTGCCTCGGGAGAGGGGCTTCTGCCCCAGCATTTT
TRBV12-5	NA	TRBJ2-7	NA	CASGFSYEQYF	TGTGCTAGTGGTTTCAGCTACGAGCAGTACTTC
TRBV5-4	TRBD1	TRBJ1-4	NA	CASSRQGALGEKLFF	TGTGCCAGCAGCAGACAGGGGGCCCTAGGAGAAAAACTGTTTTTT
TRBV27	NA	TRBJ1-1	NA	CASSTVGTEAFF	TGTGCCAGCAGTACCGTGGGCACTGAAGCTTTCTTT
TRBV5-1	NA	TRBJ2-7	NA	CASSSIGYEQYF	TGCGCCAGCAGCTCCATAGGCTACGAGCAGTACTTC
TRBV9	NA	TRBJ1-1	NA	CASSPSGMNTEAFF	TGTGCCAGCAGCCCCTCAGGGATGAACACTGAAGCTTTCTTT
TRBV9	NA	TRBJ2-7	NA	CASSDDHSYEQYF	TGTGCCAGCAGCGATGACCACAGCTACGAGCAGTACTTC
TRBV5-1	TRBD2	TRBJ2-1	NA	CASSTVAGGDEQFF	TGCGCCAGCAGCACCGTAGCGGGAGGGGATGAGCAGTTCTTC
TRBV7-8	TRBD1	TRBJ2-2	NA	CASSPRQGPGNTGELFF	TGTGCCAGCAGCCCACGACAGGGTCCGGGGAACACCGGGGAGCTGTTTTTT
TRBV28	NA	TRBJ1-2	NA	CASSFWDGYTF	TGTGCCAGCAGTTTCTGGGATGGCTACACCTTC
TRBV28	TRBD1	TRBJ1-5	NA	CASSLLGQGDQPQHF	TGTGCCAGCAGTTTACTCGGACAGGGCGATCAGCCCCAGCATTTT
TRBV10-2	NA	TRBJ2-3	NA	CASCPGLDTQYF	TGCGCCAGCTGCCCGGGACTGGATACGCAGTATTTT